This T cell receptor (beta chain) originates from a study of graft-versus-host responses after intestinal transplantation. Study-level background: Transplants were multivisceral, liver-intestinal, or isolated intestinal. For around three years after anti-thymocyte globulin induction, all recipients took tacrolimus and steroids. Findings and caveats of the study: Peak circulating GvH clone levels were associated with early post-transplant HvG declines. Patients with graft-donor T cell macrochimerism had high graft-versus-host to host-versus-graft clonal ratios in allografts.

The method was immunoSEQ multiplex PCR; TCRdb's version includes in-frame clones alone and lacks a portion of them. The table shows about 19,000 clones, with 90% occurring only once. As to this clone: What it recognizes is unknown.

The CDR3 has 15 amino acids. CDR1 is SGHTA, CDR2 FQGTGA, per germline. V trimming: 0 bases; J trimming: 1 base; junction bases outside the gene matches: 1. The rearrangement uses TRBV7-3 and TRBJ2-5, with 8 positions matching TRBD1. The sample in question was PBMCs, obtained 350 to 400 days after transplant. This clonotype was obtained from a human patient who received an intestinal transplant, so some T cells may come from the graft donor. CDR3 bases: TGTGCCAGCAGCTTAACCGGGACAGGCCAAGAGACCCAGTACTTC. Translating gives CASSLTGTGQETQYF.